These 8 T cell receptor beta chains were all obtained from the same sample, sequenced in a study of vaccination and CD4 T cells after COVID-19. These receptors' targets are unknown. Treatment defined: approximately 11-day PBMC culture with coronavirus spike peptide pools or control peptides (ViraFEST assay). Researchers used the Oncomine TCR Beta short-read assay to sequence DNA from cultured CD4+ T cells. TCRdb re-called the PCR reads with MiXCR, one entry per CDR3 protein. The table includes about 14,000 distinct CDR3 sequences, around a third detected once. This sample comprised CD4+ T cells from blood, cultured in vitro, obtained after SARS-CoV-2 vaccination. Receptor source: a human donor who had recovered from COVID-19.

V usage is TRBV28 and J usage is TRBJ2-7, with 9 nucleotides matching TRBD1. The CDR3 extends over 16 amino acids. The V gene end was trimmed by 5 bases and the J gene end by 2 bases; junction bases not matched to a gene: 10. Germline V gene sequence: CDR1 MDHEN, CDR2 SYDVKM. The CDR3 bases are TGTGCCAGCAGTCCCCTACGGACAGGGGTCACCTACGAGCAGTACTTC. Translated: CASSPLRTGVTYEQYF. The full variable domain, rest sourced from reference TRBV28 and TRBJ2-7, is DVKVTQSSRYLVKRTGEKVFLECVQDMDHENMFWYRQDPGLGLRLIYFSYDVKMKEKGDIPEGYSVSREKKERFSLILESASTNQTSMYLCASSPLRTGVTYEQYFGPGTRLTVT.

This clonotype was recorded a few times. This chain joins TRBV15 and TRBJ2-2; TRBD1 aligns across 11 bases. The CDR3 consists of 16 residues. Trimming took 7 bases from V and 2 from J; bases not matched to a gene: 6. The germline gives CDR1 LNHNV, CDR2 YYDKDF (reference sequence). CDR3 in amino acids: CATTRDRGGNTGELFF. In DNA form, the CDR3 reads TGTGCCACCACCAGGGACAGGGGGGGAAACACCGGGGAGCTGTTTTTT.

For the CDR3, the DNA is TGTGCCTGGAGTGATCGGGGGGAACGCACAGATACGCAGTATTTT. Its translation is CAWSDRGERTDTQYF. The chain couples TRBV30 to TRBJ2-3; TRBD2 agrees at 7 bases. The CDR3 spans 15 residues. CDR1 and CDR2 from the germline V gene are GTSNPN and SVGIG (reference sequence). J was trimmed by 1 base and V by 1 base; bases with no gene match: 5.

A word on this clonotype: An end of the junction differs from the germline gene, which may be a read error. This chain links TRBV10-3 with TRBJ1-2; 10 nucleotides line up with TRBD1. CDR1 ENHRY and CDR2 SYGVKD come from the germline V gene. This CDR3 has 16 amino acids. CDR3 residues: CAIRAGTGVGNYDYTF. In DNA, the CDR3 is TGTGCCATCAGAGCCGGGACAGGGGTTGGAAACTATGACTACACCTTC.

This clonotype appeared a few times. This chain joins TRBV27 and TRBJ2-5; TRBD1 aligns across 7 bases. CDR1 MNHEY and CDR2 SMNVEV come from the germline V gene (reference sequence). V shed 6 bases, J shed 5 bases, and the junction held 6 bases outside the gene matches. The CDR3 loop spans 13 amino acids. The CDR3 protein is CASRRDRAETQYF. CDR3 bases: TGTGCCAGCAGACGAGACAGGGCGGAGACCCAGTACTTC.

By share, this clonotype ranks as medium-sized (0.01 to 0.1%). The chain carries TRBV19 and TRBJ1-5; 8 bases align to TRBD1. Per the germline V gene, CDR1 is LNHDA and CDR2 is SQIVND (reference sequence). The CDR3 runs 14 residues. V was clipped by 4 bases and J by 7 bases; unmatched bases: 6. The CDR3 reads CASSTGQEGQPQHF. In nucleotides, the CDR3 is TGTGCCAGTAGTACGGGACAGGAAGGACAGCCCCAGCATTTT.

The chain uses TRBV9 and TRBJ1-2; D unresolved. Germline CDR1 SGDLS, CDR2 YYNGEE. The length of the CDR3 is 14 residues. V was shortened by 0 bases and J by 8 bases, with 14 bases between the two germline ends. This chain's CDR3 is CASSVGSGVWGYTF. In DNA form, the CDR3 reads TGTGCCAGCAGCGTAGGATCCGGGGTTTGGGGCTACACCTTC.

The sample holds a few counts of this clonotype. The CDR3 DNA follows: TGTGCCAGCACCCGGAACACTGAAGCTTTCTTT. This translates into CASTRNTEAFF. This chain links TRBV28 with TRBJ1-1, with unresolved D. The germline V gene encodes CDR1 MDHEN and CDR2 SYDVKM. Trimming shortened V by 7 bases and J by 1 base, and 4 bases separated the two germline ends. The CDR3 contains 11 residues.